This T cell receptor beta chain was recorded in a study of metastatic and nonmetastatic thyroid tumors. Findings and caveats of the study: When malignant thyroid tumors were compared with benign nodules, TCR beta diversity was reportedly significantly higher in the malignant tumors. This held in both blood and tumor samples.

The CDR3 contains 15 residues. Germline CDR1 and CDR2: SGHAT and FQDESV (reference sequence). J lost 0 bases, V lost 3 bases, and 4 bases had no gene match. This clone has at least ten counts. Its antigen is not known. Authors' processing steps: The study built a papillary thyroid cancer distant-metastasis classifier from CDR3 differences across clinicopathological groups. TCRdb recomputed clones from the PCR reads via MiXCR. Here the V and J calls rest on TCRdb's processing, not on the authors' analysis. The data hold tens of thousands of clones, with under 20% observed a single time. Thyroid surgery was performed in patients who had received no treatment beforehand.

This sequence originates from a male donor with papillary thyroid cancer or a benign thyroid nodule (not recorded which). Some clones in this sample may be carry-over from other donors' samples. The source material was blood. The chain has TRBV11-1 and TRBJ2-7, with TRBD1 identical over 8 bases. CDR3 sequence (DNA): TGTGCCAGCAGCTTCGCAGGGGGCATCTCCTACGAGCAGTACTTC. Amino acid sequence: CASSFAGGISYEQYF.